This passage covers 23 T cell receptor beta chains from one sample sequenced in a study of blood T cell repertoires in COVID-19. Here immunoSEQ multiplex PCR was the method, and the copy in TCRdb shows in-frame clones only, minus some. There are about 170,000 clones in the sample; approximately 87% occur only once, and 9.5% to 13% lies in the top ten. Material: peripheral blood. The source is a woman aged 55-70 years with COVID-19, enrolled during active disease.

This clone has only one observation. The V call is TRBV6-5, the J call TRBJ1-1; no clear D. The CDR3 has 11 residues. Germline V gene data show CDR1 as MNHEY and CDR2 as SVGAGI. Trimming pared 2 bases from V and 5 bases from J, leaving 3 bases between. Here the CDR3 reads CASSYLTEAFF. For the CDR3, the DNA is TGTGCCAGCAGTTACCTAACTGAAGCTTTCTTT.

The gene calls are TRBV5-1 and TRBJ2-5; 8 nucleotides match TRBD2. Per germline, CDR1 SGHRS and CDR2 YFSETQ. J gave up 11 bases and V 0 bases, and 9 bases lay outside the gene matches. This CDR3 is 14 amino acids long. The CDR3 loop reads CASSLASLADRQYF. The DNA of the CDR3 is TGCGCCAGCAGCTTGGCCTCACTAGCGGATCGTCAGTACTTC.

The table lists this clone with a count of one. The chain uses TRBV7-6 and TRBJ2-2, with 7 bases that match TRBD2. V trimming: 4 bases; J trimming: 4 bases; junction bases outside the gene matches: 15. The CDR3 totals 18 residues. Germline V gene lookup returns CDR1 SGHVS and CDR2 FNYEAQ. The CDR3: CASSYTVLAELSTGELFF. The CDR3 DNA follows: TGTGCCAGCAGCTACACCGTTCTAGCGGAGCTATCCACCGGGGAGCTGTTTTTT.

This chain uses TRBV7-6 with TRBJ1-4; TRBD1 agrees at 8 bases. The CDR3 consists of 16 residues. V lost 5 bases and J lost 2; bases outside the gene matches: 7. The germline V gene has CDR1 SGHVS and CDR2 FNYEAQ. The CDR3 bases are TGTGCCAGCAGCCAAAGACAGGGGAGCACTAATGAAAAACTGTTTTTT. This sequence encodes CASSQRQGSTNEKLFF.

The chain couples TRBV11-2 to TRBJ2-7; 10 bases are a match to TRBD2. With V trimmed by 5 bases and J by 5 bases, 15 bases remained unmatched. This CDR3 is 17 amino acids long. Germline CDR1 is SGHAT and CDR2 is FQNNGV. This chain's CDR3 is CASSTYTSGKNAHEQYF. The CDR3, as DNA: TGTGCCAGCAGCACCTACACTAGCGGGAAAAATGCCCACGAGCAGTACTTC.

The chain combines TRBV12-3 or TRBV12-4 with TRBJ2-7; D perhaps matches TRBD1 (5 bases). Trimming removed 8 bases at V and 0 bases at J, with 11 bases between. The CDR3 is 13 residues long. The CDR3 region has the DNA TGTGCCAGCGGTAGACAGACCTCCTACGAGCAGTACTTC. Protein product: CASGRQTSYEQYF.

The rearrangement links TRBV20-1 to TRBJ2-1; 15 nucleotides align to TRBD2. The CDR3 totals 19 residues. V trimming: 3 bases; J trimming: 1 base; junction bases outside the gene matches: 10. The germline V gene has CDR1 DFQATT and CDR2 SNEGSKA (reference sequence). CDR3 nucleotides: TGCAGTGCTAGTGCTCCGGGACTAGCGGGAGGAAGTTCCTACAATGAGCAGTTCTTC. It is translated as CSASAPGLAGGSSYNEQFF.

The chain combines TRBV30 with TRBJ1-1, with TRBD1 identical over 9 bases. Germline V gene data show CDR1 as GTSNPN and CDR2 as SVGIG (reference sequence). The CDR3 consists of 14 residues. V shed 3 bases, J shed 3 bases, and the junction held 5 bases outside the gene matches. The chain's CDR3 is CAWSSDRGYTEAFF. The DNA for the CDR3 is TGTGCCTGGAGCTCGGACAGGGGATACACTGAAGCTTTCTTT.

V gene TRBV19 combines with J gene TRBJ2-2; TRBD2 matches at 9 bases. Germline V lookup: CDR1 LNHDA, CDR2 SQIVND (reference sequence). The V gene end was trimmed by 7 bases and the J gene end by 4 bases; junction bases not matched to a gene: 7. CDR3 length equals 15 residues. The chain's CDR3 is CASNQLAGPTGELFF. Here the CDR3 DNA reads TGTGCCAGTAACCAACTAGCGGGCCCCACCGGGGAGCTGTTTTTT.

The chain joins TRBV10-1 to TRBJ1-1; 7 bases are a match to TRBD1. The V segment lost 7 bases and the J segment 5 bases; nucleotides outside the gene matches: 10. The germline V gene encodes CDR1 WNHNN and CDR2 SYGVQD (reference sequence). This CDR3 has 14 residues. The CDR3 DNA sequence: TGCGCCAGCACCGAGGACAGGATGGGGACTGAAGCTTTCTTT. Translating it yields CASTEDRMGTEAFF.

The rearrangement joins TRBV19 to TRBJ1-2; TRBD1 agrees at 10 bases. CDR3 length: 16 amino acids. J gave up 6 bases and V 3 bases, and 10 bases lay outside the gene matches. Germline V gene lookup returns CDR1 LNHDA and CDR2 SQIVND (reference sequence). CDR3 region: CASSMGFGTGVHGYTF. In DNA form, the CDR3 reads TGTGCCAGTAGTATGGGATTTGGGACAGGGGTTCATGGCTACACCTTC. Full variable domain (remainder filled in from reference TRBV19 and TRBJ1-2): DGGITQSPKYLFRKEGQNVTLSCEQNLNHDAMYWYRQDPGQGLRLIYYSQIVNDFQKGDIAEGYSVSREKKESFPLTVTSAQKNPTAFYLCASSMGFGTGVHGYTFGSGTRLTVV.

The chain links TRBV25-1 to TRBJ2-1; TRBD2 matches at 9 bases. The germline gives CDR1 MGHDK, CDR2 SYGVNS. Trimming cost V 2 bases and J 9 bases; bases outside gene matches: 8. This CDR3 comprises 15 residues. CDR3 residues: CASSEPGLAYSEQFF. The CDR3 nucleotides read TGTGCCAGCAGTGAACCAGGACTAGCGTATTCTGAGCAGTTCTTC.

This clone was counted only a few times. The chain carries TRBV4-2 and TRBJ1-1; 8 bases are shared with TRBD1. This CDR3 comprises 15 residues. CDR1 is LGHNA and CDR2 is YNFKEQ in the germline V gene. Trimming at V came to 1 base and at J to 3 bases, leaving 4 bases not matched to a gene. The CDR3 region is CASSQVDREYTEAFF. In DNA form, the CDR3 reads TGTGCCAGCAGCCAAGTGGACAGGGAGTACACTGAAGCTTTCTTT.

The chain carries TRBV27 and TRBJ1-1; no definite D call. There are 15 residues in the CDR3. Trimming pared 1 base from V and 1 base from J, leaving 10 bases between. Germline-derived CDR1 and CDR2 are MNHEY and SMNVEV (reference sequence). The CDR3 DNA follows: TGTGCCAGCAGTTTATTCTTGAAGAGGAACACTGAAGCTTTCTTT. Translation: CASSLFLKRNTEAFF.

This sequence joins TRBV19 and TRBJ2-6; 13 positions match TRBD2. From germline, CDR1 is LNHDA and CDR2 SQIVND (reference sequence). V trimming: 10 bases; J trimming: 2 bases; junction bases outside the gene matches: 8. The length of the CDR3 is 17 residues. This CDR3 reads CATRGLAGLAGANVLTF. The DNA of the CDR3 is TGTGCCACCAGGGGACTAGCGGGATTGGCTGGGGCCAACGTCCTGACTTTC.

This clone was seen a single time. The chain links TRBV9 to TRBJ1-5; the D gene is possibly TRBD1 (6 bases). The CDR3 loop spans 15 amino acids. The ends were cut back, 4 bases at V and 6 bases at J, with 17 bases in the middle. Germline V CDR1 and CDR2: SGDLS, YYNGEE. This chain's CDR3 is CASSPQAGASQPQHF. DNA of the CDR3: TGTGCCAGCAGCCCCCAGGCAGGGGCGAGTCAGCCCCAGCATTTT.

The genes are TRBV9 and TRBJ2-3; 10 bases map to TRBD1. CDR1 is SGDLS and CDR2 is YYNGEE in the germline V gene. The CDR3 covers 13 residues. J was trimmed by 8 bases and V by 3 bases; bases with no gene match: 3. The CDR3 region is CASSEGQGVTQYF. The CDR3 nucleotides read TGTGCCAGCAGCGAAGGACAGGGGGTTACGCAGTATTTT.

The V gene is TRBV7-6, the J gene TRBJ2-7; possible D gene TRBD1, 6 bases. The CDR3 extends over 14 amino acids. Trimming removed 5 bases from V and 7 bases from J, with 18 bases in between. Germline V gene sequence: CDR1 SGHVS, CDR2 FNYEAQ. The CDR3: CASSLGQPQGEQYF. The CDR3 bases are TGTGCCAGCAGCCTAGGACAGCCCCAGGGGGAGCAGTACTTC.

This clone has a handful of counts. CDR3 coding DNA: TGCGCCAGCATGGCGGGGTTGAACACTGAAGCTTTCTTT. Translated, it gives CASMAGLNTEAFF. The gene calls are TRBV5-1 and TRBJ1-1; no clear D. CDR1 is SGHRS, CDR2 YFSETQ, per germline. The ends were cut back, 6 bases at V and 0 bases at J, with 9 bases in the middle. The CDR3 consists of 13 residues.

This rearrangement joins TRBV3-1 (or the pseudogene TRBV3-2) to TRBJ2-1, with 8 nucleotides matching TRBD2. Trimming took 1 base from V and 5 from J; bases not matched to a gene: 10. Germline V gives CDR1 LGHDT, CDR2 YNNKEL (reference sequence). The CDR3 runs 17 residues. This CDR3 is CASSQGRRAGAHNEQFF. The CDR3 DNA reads TGTGCCAGCAGCCAAGGCCGACGAGCGGGAGCCCACAATGAGCAGTTCTTC.

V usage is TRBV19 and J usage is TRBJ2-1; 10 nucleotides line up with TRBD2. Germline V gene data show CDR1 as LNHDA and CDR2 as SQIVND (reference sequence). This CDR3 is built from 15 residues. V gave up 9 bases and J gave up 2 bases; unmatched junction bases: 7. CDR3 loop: CASTLSGRAYNEQFF. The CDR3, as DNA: TGTGCCAGCACTTTAAGCGGGAGGGCCTACAATGAGCAGTTCTTC.

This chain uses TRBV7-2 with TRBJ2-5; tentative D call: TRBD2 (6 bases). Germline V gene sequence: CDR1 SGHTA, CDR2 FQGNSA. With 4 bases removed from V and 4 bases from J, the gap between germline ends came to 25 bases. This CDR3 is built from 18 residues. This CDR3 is CASSSNPWRAGSGETQYF. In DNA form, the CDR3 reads TGTGCCAGCAGCTCAAATCCTTGGCGTGCGGGAAGTGGAGAGACCCAGTACTTC.

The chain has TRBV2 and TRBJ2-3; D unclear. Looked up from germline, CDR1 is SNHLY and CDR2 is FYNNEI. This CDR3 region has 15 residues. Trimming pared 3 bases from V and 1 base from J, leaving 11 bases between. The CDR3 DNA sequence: TGTGCCAGCAGTGATATTTTTCCGGGCACAGATACGCAGTATTTT. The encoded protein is CASSDIFPGTDTQYF.